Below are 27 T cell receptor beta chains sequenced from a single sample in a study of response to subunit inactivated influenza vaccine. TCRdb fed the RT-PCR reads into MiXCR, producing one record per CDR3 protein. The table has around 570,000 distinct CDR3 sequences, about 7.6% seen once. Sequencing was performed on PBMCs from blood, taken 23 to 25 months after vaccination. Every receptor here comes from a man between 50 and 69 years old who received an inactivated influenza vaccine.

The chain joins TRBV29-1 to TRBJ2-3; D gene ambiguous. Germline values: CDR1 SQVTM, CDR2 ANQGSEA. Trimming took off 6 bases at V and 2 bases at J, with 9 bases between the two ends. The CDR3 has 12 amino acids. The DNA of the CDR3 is TGCAGCGTCCGAAGGGCCACAGATACGCAGTATTTT. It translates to CSVRRATDTQYF.

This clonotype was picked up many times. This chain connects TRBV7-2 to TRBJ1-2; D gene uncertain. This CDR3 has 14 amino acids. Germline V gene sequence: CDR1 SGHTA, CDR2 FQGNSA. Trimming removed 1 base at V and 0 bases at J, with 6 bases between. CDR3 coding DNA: TGTGCCAGCAGCTTAGGTCAGGCTAACTATGGCTACACCTTC. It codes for CASSLGQANYGYTF. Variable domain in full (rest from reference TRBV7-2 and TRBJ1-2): GAGVSQSPSNKVTEKGKDVELRCDPISGHTALYWYRQSLGQGLEFLIYFQGNSAPDKSGLPSDRFSAERTGGSVSTLTIQRTQQEDSAVYLCASSLGQANYGYTFGSGTRLTVV.

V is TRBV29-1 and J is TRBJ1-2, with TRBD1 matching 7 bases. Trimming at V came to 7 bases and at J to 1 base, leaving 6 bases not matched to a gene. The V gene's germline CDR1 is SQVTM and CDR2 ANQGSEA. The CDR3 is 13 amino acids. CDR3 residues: CSASRDSNYGYTF. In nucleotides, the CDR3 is TGCAGCGCTTCCCGGGACAGTAACTATGGCTACACCTTC.

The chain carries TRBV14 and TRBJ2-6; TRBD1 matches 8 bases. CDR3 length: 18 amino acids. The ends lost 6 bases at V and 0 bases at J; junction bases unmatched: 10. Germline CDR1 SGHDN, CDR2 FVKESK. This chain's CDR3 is CASSNSGTGSSGANVLTF. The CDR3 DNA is TGTGCCAGCAGTAATTCCGGGACAGGAAGCTCTGGGGCCAACGTCCTGACTTTC.

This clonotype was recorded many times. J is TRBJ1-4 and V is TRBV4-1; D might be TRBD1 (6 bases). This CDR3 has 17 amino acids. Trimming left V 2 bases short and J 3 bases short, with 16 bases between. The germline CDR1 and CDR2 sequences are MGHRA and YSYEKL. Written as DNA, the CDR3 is TGCGCCAGCAGCCAAAGCTCCAACAGGGTCCCTAATGAAAAACTGTTTTTT. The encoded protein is CASSQSSNRVPNEKLFF.

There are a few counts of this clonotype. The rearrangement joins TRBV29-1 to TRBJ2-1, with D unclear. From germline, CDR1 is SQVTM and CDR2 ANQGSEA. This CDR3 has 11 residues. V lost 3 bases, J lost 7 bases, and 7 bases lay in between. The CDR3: CSVDRYNEQFF. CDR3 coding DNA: TGCAGCGTTGATCGATATAATGAGCAGTTCTTC.

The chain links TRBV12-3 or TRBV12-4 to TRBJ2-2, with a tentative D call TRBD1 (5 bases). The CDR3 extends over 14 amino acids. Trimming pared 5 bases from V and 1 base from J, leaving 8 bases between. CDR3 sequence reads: CASSDSQNTGELFF. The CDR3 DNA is TGTGCCAGCAGTGACAGCCAGAACACCGGGGAGCTGTTTTTT.

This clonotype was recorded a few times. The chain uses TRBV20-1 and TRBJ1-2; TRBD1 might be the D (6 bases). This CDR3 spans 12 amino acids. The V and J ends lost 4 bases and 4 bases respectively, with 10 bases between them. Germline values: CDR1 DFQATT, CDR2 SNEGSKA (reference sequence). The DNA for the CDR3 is TGCAGTGCTAAAGGGGGGCCCTATGGCTACACCTTC. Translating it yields CSAKGGPYGYTF.

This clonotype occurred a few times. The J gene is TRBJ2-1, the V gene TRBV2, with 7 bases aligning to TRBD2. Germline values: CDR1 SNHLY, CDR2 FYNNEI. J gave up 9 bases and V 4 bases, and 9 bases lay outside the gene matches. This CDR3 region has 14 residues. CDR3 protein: CASSVGDGGGEQFF. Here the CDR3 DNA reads TGTGCCAGCAGTGTGGGGGACGGCGGGGGTGAGCAGTTCTTC.

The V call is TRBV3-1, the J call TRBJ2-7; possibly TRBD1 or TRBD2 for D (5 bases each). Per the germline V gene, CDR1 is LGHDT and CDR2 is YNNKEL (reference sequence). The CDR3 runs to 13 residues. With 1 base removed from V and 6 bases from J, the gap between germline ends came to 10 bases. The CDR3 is CASSQAVRGEQYF. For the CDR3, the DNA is TGTGCCAGCAGCCAAGCGGTGAGGGGCGAGCAGTACTTC.

This chain's CDR3 is CASSPPRLAGELFF. The CDR3 coding sequence is TGTGCCAGCTCACCACCCAGACTGGCCGGGGAGCTGTTTTTT. V usage is TRBV18 and J usage is TRBJ2-2; unclear D gene. CDR1 is KGHSH and CDR2 is LQKENI in the germline V gene. V lost 0 bases and J 6 bases, leaving 8 bases between the germline ends. The CDR3 length is 14 residues.

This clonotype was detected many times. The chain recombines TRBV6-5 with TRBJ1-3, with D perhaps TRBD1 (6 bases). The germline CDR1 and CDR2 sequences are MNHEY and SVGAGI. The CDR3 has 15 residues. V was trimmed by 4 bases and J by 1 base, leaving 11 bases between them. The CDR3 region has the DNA TGTGCCAGCAGTTTCGAAGGGGGGTCTGGAAACACCATATATTTT. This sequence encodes CASSFEGGSGNTIYF.

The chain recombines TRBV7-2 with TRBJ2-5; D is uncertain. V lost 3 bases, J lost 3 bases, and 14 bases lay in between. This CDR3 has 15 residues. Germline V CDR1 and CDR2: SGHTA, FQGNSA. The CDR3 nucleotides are TGTGCCAGCAGCTTTACCGGGTCCAAGGAAGAGACCCAGTACTTC. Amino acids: CASSFTGSKEETQYF.

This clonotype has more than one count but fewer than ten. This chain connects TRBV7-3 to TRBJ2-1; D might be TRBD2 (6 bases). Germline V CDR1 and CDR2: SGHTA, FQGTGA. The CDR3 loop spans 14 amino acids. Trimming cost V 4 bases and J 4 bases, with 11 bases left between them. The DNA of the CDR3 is TGTGCCAGCAGCTCCTTAGCGGCATACAATGAGCAGTTCTTC. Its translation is CASSSLAAYNEQFF. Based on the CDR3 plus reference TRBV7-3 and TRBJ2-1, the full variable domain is GAGVSQTPSNKVTEKGKYVELRCDPISGHTALYWYRQSLGQGPEFLIYFQGTGAADDSGLPNDRFFAVRPEGSVSTLKIQRTERGDSAVYLCASSSLAAYNEQFFGPGTRLTVL.

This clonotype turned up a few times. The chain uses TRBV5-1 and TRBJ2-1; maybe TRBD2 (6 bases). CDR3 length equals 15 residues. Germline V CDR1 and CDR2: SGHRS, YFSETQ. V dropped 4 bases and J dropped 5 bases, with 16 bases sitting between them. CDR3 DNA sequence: TGCGCCAGCAGCCCAAGGGCGGGGAGAAACAATGAGCAGTTCTTC. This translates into CASSPRAGRNNEQFF.

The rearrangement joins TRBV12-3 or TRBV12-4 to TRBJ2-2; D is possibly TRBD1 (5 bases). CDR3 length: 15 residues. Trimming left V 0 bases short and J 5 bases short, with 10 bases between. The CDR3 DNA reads TGTGCCAGCAGTTTAGCGCGTCAGGGTACCGGGGAGCTGTTTTTT. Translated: CASSLARQGTGELFF.

DNA for the CDR3: TGTGCCATCAGTGAGCTGGGACAGGGGGTTGGCATTCAGTACTTC. Protein sequence: CAISELGQGVGIQYF. The rearrangement uses TRBV10-3 and TRBJ2-4, with 11 bases fitting TRBD1. V lost 2 bases and J lost 9; bases outside the gene matches: 6. Germline V gives CDR1 ENHRY, CDR2 SYGVKD. The CDR3 is 15 amino acids.

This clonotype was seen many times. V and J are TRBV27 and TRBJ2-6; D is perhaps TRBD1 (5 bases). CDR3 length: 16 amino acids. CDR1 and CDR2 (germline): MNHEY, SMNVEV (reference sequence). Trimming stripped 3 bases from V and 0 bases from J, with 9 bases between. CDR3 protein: CASSFIGHSGANVLTF. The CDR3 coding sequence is TGTGCCAGCAGTTTCATAGGACACTCTGGGGCCAACGTCCTGACTTTC.

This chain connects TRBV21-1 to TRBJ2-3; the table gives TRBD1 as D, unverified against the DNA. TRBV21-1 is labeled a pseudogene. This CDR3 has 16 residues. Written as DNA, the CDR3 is TGTGCCAGCAGTGAGGGAGACAGGGGGCACACAGATACGCAGTATTTT. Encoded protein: CASSEGDRGHTDTQYF.

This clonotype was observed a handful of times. CDR3 bases: TGTGCCAGCAGCTTAGCCGGACTAGTCCCAGATACGCAGTATTTT. Translating gives CASSLAGLVPDTQYF. This sequence joins TRBV7-2 and TRBJ2-3; 7 bases match TRBD2. V shed 0 bases, J shed 4 bases, and the junction held 4 bases outside the gene matches. Per germline, CDR1 SGHTA and CDR2 FQGNSA. This CDR3 spans 15 amino acids.

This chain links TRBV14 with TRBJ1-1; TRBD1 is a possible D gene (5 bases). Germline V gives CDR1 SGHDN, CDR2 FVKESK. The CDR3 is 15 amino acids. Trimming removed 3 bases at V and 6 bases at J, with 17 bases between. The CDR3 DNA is TGTGCCAGCAGCCAGTCATACTGGGGGATCGCTGAAGCTTTCTTT. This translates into CASSQSYWGIAEAFF.

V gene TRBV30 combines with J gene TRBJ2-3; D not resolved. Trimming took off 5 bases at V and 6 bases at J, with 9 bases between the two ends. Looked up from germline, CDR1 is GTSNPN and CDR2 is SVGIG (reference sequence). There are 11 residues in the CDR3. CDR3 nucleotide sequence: TGTGCCTGGGCGACAAGGGATACGCAGTATTTT. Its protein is CAWATRDTQYF.

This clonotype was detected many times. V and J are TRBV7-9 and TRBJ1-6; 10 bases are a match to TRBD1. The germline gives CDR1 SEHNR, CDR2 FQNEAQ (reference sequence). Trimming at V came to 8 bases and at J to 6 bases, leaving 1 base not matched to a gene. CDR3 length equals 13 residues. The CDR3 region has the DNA TGTGCCAGCGGGACAGGGGCTAATTCACCCCTCCACTTT. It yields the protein CASGTGANSPLHF.

The CDR3 nucleotides read TGTGCCACCAGCAGGCCGTCTATCGAGCAAGAGACCCAGTACTTC. Translating gives CATSRPSIEQETQYF. This sequence joins TRBV15 and TRBJ2-5; D uncertain. Trimming stripped 3 bases from V and 2 bases from J, with 13 bases between. The V gene's germline CDR1 is LNHNV and CDR2 YYDKDF (reference sequence). This CDR3 is built from 15 residues.

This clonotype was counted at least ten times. CDR3 sequence (DNA): TGTGCCAGCAGCCAAGGGGGGCTGAGGGAGGACTATGGCTACACCTTC. Translation gives CASSQGGLREDYGYTF. This chain uses TRBV4-2 with TRBJ1-2; tentative D call: TRBD1 (6 bases). Germline CDR1 is LGHNA and CDR2 is YNFKEQ. V was cut by 1 base and J by 3 bases, with 15 bases left in between. The CDR3 extends over 16 amino acids.

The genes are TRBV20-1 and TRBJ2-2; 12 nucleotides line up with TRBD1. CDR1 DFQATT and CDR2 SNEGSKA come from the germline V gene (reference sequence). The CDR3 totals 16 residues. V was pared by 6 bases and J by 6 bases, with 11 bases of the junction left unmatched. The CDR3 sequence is CSARIGGQGAAGELFF. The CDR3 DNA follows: TGCAGTGCGCGTATAGGGGGACAGGGGGCGGCCGGGGAGCTGTTTTTT.

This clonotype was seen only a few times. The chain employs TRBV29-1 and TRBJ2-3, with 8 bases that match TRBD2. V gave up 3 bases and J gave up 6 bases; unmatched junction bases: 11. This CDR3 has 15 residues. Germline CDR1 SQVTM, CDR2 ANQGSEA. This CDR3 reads CSVESGREVEDTQYF. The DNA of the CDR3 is TGCAGCGTTGAGTCGGGGCGGGAGGTCGAGGATACGCAGTATTTT.